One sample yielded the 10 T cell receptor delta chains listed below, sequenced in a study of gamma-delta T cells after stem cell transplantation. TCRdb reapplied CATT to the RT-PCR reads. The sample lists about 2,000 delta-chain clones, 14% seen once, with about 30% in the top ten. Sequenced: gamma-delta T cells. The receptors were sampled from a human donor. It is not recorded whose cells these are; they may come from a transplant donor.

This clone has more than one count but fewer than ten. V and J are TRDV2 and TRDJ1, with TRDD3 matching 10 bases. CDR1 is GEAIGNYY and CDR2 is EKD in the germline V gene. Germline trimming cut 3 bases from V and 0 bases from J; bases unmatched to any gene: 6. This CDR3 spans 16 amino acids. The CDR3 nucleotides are TGTGCCTGTGACTCCCTTACTGGGGGATACACCGATAAACTCATCTTT. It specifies CACDSLTGGYTDKLIF.

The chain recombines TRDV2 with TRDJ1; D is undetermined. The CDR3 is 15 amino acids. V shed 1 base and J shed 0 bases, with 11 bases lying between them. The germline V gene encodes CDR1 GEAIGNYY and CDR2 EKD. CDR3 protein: CACDTIGSDTDKLIF. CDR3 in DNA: TGTGCCTGTGACACAATCGGGAGTGACACCGATAAACTCATCTTT.

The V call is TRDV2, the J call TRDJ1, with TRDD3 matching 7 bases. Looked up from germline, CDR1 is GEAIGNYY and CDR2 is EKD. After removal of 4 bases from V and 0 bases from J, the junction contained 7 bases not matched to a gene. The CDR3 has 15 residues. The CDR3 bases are TGTGCCTGTGATCCCCTGGGGGGATACACCGATAAACTCATCTTT. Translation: CACDPLGGYTDKLIF.

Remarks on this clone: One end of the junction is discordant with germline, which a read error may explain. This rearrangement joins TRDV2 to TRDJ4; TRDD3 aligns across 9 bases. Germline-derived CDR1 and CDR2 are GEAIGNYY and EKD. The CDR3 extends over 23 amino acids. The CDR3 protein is CACDTHTRGWGIRSFNLASPLIF. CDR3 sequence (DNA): TGTGCCTGTGACACACACACAAGAGGCTGGGGGATTCGAAGCTTTAATCTGGCCAGTCCCCTGATCTTT.

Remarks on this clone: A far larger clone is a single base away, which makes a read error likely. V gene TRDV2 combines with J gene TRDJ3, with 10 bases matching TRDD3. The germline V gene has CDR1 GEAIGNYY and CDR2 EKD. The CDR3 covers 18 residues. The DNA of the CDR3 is TGTGCCTGTGATCTTCTGGGGGATAACTCCCGGGACACCCGACAGATGTTTTTC. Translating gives CACDLLGDNSRDTRQMFF.

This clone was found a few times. The CDR3 DNA reads as TGTGCCTGTGACAATCTGGGGGGCCCGAAGTACACCGATAAACTCATCTTT. Amino acids: CACDNLGGPKYTDKLIF. The chain is built from TRDV2 and TRDJ1, with 7 bases matching TRDD3. V dropped 2 bases and J dropped 0; count of bases not matched to a gene: 11. CDR3 length equals 17 residues. Germline CDR1 is GEAIGNYY and CDR2 is EKD.

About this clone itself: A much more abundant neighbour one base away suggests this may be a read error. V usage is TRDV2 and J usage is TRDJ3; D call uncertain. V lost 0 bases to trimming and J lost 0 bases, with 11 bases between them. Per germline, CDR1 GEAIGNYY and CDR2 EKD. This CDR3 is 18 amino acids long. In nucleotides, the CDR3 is TGTGCCTGTGACACCAGTGGGCCATTCTCCTGGGACACCCGACAGATGTTTTTC. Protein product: CACDTSGPFSWDTRQMFF.

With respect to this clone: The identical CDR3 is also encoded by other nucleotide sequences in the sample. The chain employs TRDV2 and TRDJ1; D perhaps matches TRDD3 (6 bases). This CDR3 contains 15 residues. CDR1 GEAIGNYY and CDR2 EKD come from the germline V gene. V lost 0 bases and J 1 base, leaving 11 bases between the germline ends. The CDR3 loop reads CACDTVGMGTDKLIF. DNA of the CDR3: TGTGCCTGTGACACCGTGGGGATGGGCACCGATAAACTCATCTTT.

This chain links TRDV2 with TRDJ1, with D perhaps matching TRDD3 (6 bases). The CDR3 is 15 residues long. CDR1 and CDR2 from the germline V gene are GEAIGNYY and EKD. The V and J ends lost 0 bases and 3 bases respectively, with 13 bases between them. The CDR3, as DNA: TGTGCCTGTGACACCGTCGGGGGGACGGCCGATAAACTCATCTTT. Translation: CACDTVGGTADKLIF.

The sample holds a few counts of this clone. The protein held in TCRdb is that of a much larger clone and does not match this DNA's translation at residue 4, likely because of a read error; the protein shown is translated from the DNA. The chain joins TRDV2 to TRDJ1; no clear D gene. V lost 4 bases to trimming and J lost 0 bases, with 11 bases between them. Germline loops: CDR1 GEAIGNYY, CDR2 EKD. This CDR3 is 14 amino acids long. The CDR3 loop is CACEHIANTDKLIF. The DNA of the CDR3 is TGTGCCTGTGAACATATTGCAAACACCGATAAACTCATCTTT.